This T cell receptor beta chain was observed in a study of T cells in Graves' hyperthyroidism and ophthalmopathy. Authors of the study amplified TCR beta CDR3 regions from RNA transcripts. The HTBI primer set was used in a first-round RT-PCR of the TCR CDR3. From the multiplex PCR reads, TCRdb called clonotypes with MiXCR, one entry per CDR3 protein. This sample has under 400,000 distinct CDR3 sequences, with around 17% found just once. The length of the CDR3 is 13 residues. Trimming removed 11 bases from V and 3 bases from J; junction bases left unmatched: 7. Germline V lookup: CDR1 MNHEY, CDR2 SMNVEV (reference sequence). Exclusion followed for patients with uncontrolled infection, other autoimmune disease, pregnancy or lactation. This clonotype turned up a few times.

Sequenced input: blood. V usage is TRBV27 and J usage is TRBJ2-7, with 10 bases that match TRBD2. This sequence originates from a man in his thirties or forties with Graves' hyperthyroidism. DNA of the CDR3: TGTGCCCCCGGGACTAGCGTCTTCTACGAGCAGTACTTC. Translating gives CAPGTSVFYEQYF.